This T cell receptor beta chain was recorded in a study of cytomegalovirus exposure and HLA in healthy donors. Study conclusions and caveats: Beyond CMV serostatus, there was no information to go on about immune exposure. According to the study, about 180 TCR beta chains were cytomegalovirus-associated.

V lost 3 bases and J 6 bases, leaving 15 bases between the germline ends. This CDR3 is 14 amino acids long. CDR1 and CDR2 (germline): ENHRY, SYGVKD. The PCR used 60 Vbeta and 13 Jbeta primers. Generated by immunoSEQ multiplex PCR, the TCRdb table keeps only in-frame clones and is missing some. The table shows approximately 150,000 clones, with approximately 80% occurring only once. A note on this clone: The antigen is undetermined.

Specimen: PBMCs. This clonotype was sampled from a man aged 35 to 55 in good health and CMV-seronegative. This rearrangement joins TRBV10-3 to TRBJ2-7, with D perhaps matching TRBD1 (6 bases). CDR3 nucleotides: TGTGCCATCAGTGAAAAACAGGGAATGGGCGAGCAGTACTTC. It is translated as CAISEKQGMGEQYF.